The T cell receptor (beta chain) described here comes from a study of cytomegalovirus exposure and HLA in healthy donors. The wider study: A prior study identified 110 million or so unique TCR beta sequences from about 179 million T cells. Study-wide results and limits: Reportedly, fewer N-insertions than the approximately 650-donor mean appeared in an Asian-associated ancestry cluster in a later analysis.

J gave up 6 bases and V 3 bases, and 9 bases lay outside the gene matches. CDR1 SGHRS and CDR2 YFSETQ come from the germline V gene. The CDR3 contains 16 residues. For this clone: Its specificity is unknown.

PCR involved 60 Vbeta and 13 Jbeta primers. Clones were sequenced by immunoSEQ multiplex PCR, and TCRdb holds only the in-frame ones, with some missing. The sample carries approximately 210,000 clones, 75% to 85% recorded once. The V gene is TRBV5-1, the J gene TRBJ2-2, with TRBD2 matching 9 bases. The sample taken for sequencing was PBMCs. The sequence was obtained from a woman aged 50 to 60 in good health and CMV-seronegative. The CDR3 DNA reads as TGCGCCAGCAGCTGGTTGGGCGGGAGGGCCTCCGGGGAGCTGTTTTTT. It translates to CASSWLGGRASGELFF.